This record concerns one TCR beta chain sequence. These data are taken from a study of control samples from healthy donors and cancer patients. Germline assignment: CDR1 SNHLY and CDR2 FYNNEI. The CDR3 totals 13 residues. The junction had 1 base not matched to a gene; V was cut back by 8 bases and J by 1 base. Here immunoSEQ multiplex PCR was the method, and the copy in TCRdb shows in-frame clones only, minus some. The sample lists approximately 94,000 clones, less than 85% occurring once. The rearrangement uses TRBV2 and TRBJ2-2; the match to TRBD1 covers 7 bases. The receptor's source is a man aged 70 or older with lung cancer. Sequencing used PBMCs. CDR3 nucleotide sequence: TGTGCCAGCCAGGGGGAGAACACCGGGGAGCTGTTTTTT. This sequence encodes CASQGENTGELFF. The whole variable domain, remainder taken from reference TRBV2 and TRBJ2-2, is EPEVTQTPSHQVTQMGQEVILRCVPISNHLYFYWYRQILGQKVEFLVSFYNNEISEKSEIFDDQFSVERPDGSNFTLKIRSTKLEDSAMYFCASQGENTGELFFGEGSRLTVL.